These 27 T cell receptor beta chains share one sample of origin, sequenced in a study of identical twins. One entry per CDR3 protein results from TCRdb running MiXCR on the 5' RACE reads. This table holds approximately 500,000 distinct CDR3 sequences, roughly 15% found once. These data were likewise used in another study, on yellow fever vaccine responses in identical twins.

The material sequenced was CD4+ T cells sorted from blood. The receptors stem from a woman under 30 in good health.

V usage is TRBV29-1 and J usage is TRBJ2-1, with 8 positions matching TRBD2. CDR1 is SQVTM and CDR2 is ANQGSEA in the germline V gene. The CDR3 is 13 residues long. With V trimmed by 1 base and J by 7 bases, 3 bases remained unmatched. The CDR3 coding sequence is TGCAGCGTTGAAGCGGGACTAGGGAATGAGCAGTTCTTC. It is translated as CSVEAGLGNEQFF.

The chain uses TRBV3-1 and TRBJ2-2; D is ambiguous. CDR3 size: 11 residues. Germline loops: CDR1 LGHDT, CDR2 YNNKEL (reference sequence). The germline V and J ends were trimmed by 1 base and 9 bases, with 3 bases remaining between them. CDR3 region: CASSQARELFF. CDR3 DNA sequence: TGTGCCAGCAGCCAAGCTAGGGAGCTGTTTTTT.

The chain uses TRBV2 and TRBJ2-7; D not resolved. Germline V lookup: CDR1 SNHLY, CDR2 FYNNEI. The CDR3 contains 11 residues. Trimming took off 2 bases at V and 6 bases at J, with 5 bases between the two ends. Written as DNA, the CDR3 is TGTGCCAGCAGTGAATTTGTCGAGCAGTACGTC. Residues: CASSEFVEQYV.

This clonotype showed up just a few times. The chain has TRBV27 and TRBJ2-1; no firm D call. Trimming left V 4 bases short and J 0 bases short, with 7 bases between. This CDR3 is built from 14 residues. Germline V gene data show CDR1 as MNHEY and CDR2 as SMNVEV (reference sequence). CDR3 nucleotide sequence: TGTGCCAGCAGTTACACAAGCTCCTACAATGAGCAGTTCTTC. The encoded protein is CASSYTSSYNEQFF.

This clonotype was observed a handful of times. The CDR3 DNA reads as TGTGCCAGCCCGCACCCCGCTAGCGGGGGCACAGATACGCAGTATTTT. It yields the protein CASPHPASGGTDTQYF. The rearrangement uses TRBV6-1 and TRBJ2-3; 9 positions agree with TRBD2. Unmatched junction bases numbered 10, after V lost 8 bases and J lost 1 base. Per germline, CDR1 MNHNS and CDR2 SASEGT. The CDR3 totals 16 residues.

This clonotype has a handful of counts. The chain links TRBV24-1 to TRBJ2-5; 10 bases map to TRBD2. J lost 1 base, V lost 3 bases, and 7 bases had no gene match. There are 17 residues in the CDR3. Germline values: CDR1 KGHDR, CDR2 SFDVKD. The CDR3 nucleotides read TGTGCCACCAGTGATCCATGGTCTAGCGGGGGCCAAGAGACCCAGTACTTC. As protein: CATSDPWSSGGQETQYF.

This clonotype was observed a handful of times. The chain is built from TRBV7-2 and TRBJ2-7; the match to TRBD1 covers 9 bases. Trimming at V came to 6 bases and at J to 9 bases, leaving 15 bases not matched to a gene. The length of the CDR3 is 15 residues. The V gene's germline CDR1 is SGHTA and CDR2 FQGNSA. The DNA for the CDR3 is TGTGCCAGCAGACTAGAAGCGGGGACAGGGTTAGGGCAGTACGTC. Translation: CASRLEAGTGLGQYV.

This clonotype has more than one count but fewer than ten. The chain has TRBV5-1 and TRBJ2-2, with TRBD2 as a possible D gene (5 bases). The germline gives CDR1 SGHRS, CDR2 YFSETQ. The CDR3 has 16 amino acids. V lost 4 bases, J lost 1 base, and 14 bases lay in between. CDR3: CASSHRLAGNTGELFF. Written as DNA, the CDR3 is TGCGCCAGCAGCCATAGACTCGCGGGGAACACCGGGGAGCTGTTTTTT.

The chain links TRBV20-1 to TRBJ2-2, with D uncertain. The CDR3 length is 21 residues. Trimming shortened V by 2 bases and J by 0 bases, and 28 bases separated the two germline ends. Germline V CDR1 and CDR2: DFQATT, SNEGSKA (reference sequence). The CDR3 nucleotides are TGCAGTGCTAGACAACTTCGGCGTCAGGTCGATACCCCGCCGAACACCGGGGAGCTGTTTTTT. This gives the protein CSARQLRRQVDTPPNTGELFF.

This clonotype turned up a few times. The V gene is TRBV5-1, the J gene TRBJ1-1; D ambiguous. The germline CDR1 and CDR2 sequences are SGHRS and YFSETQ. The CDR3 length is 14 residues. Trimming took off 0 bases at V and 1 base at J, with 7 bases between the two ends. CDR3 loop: CASSLALRNTEAFF. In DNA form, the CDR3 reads TGCGCCAGCAGCTTGGCCCTAAGGAACACTGAAGCTTTCTTT.

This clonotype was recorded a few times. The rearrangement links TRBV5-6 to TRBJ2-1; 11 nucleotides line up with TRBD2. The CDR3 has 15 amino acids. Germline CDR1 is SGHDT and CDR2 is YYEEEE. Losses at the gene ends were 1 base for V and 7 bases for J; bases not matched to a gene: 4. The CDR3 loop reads CASSLFLAGGNEQFF. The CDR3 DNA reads TGTGCCAGCAGCTTGTTCCTAGCGGGGGGAAATGAGCAGTTCTTC. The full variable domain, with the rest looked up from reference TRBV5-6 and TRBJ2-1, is DAGVTQSPTHLIKTRGQQVTLRCSPKSGHDTVSWYQQALGQGPQFIFQYYEEEERQRGNFPDRFSGHQFPNYSSELNVNALLLGDSALYLCASSLFLAGGNEQFFGPGTRLTVL.

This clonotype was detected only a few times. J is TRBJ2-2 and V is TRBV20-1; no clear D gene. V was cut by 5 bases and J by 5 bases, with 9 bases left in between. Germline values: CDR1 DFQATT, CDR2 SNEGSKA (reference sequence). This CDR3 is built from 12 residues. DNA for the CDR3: TGCAGTGCTCCCCTAGATACCGGGGAGCTGTTTTTT. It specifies CSAPLDTGELFF.

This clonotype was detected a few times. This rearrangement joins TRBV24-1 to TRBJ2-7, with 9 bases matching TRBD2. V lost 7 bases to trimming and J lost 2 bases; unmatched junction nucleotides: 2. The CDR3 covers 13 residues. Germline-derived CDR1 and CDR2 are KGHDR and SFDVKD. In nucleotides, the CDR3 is TGTGCCACCAGGGCGGGGGGGCCCTACGAGCAGTACTTC. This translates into CATRAGGPYEQYF.

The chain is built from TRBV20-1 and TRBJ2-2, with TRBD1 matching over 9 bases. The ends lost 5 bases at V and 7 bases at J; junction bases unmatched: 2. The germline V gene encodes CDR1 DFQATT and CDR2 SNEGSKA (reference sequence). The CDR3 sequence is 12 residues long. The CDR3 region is CSARQGGGELFF. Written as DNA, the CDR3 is TGCAGTGCTCGACAGGGGGGCGGGGAGCTGTTTTTT.

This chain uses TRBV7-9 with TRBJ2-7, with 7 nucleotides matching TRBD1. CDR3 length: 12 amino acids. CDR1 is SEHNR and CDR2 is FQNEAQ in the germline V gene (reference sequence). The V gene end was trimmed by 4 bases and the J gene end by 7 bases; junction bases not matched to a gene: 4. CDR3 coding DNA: TGTGCCAGCAGCTCAGGACAGGCTGAGCAGTACGTC. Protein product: CASSSGQAEQYV.

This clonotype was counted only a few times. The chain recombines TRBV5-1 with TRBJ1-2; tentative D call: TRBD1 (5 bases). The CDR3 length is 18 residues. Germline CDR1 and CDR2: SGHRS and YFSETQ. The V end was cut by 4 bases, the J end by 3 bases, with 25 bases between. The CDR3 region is CASSQTSGLETVHYGYTF. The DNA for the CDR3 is TGCGCCAGCAGCCAAACTTCCGGTTTGGAGACAGTGCACTATGGCTACACCTTC.

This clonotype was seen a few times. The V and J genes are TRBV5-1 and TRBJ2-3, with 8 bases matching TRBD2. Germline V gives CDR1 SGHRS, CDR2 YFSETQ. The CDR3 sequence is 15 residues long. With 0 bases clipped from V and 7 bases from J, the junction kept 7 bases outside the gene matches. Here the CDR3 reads CASSLGGGGLNTQYF. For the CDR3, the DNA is TGCGCCAGCAGCTTGGGAGGCGGGGGGCTGAATACGCAGTATTTT.

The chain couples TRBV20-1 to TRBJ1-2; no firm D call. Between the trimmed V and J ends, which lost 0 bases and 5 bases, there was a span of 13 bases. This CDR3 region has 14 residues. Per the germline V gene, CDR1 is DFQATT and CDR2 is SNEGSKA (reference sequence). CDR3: CSARETGRPYGYTF. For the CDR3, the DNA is TGCAGTGCTAGAGAAACGGGGAGGCCATATGGCTACACCTTC.

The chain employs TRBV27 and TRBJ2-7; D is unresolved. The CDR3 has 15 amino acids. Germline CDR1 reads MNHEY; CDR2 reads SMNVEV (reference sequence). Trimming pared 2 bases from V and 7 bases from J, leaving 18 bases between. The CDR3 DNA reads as TGTGCCAGCAGTTTACTGGGGTCGAATCCCGGGGAGCAGTACTTC. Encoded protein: CASSLLGSNPGEQYF.

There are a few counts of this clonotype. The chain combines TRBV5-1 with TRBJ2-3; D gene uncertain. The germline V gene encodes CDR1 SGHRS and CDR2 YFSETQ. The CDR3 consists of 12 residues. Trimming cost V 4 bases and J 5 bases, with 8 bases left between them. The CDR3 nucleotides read TGCGCCAGCAGCGAAACTCGAGATACGCAGTATTTT. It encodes CASSETRDTQYF.

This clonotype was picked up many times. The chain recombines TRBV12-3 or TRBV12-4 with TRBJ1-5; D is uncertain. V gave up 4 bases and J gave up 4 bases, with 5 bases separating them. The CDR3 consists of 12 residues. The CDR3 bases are TGTGCCAGCAGTTCGGCAAATCAGCCCCAGCATTTT. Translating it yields CASSSANQPQHF.

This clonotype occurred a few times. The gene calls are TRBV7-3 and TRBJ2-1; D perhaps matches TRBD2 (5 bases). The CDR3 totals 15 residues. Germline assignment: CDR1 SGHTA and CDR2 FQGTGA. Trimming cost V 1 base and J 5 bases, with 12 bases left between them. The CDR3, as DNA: TGTGCCAGCAGCTTAATGAGGACCGGGGACAATGAGCAGTTCTTC. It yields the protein CASSLMRTGDNEQFF.

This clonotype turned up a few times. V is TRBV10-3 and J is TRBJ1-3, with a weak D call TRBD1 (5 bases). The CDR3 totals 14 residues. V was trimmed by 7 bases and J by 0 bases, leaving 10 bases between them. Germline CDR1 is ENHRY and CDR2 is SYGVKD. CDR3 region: CAIMPGNSGNTIYF. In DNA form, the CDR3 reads TGTGCCATCATGCCAGGGAACTCTGGAAACACCATATATTTT.

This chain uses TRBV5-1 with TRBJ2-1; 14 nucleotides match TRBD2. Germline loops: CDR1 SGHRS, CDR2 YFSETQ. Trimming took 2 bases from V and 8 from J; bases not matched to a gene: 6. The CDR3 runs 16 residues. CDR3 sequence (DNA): TGCGCCAGCAGCTTCCGGACTAGCGGGAGGAAGGATGAGCAGTTCTTC. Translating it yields CASSFRTSGRKDEQFF.

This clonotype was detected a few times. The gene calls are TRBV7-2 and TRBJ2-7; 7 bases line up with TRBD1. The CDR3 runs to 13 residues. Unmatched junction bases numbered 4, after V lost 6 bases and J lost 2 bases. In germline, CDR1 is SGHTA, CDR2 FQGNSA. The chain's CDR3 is CASRPTGAYEQYV. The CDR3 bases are TGTGCCAGCAGACCTACAGGGGCCTACGAGCAGTACGTC.

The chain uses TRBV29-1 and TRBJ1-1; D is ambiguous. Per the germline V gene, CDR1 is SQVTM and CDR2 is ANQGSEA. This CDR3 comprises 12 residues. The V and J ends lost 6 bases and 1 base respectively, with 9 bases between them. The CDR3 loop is CSVYTGNTEAFF. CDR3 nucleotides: TGCAGCGTATATACCGGGAACACTGAAGCTTTCTTT.

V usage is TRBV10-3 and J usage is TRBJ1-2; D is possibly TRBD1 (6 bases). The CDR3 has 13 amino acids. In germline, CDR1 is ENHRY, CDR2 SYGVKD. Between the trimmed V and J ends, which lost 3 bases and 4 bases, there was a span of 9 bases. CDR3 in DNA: TGTGCCATCAGTGATCAGGGGTCCTATGGCTACACCTTC. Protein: CAISDQGSYGYTF.